The 23 T cell receptor beta chains presented below share a single source sample, sequenced in a study of chemoradiotherapy in HPV16-positive cancers. Assay: immunoSEQ multiplex PCR; the TCRdb copy retains only in-frame clones and omits some. The sample contains 17,000 or so clones, approximately 91% of which appear only once. Sequences were derived from blood, sampled from a patient who underwent chemoradiotherapy. The receptor set was obtained from a human donor with HPV-associated anogenital cancer.

This chain joins TRBV7-9 and TRBJ1-2, with TRBD1 matching over 7 bases. CDR1 and CDR2 from the germline V gene are SEHNR and FQNEAQ (reference sequence). J was trimmed by 4 bases and V by 7 bases; bases with no gene match: 12. The CDR3 length is 15 residues. The CDR3 nucleotides are TGTGCCAGCAACAAATTGGGACAGCAAGTCTATGGCTACACCTTC. Translating it yields CASNKLGQQVYGYTF.

The gene calls are TRBV5-1 and TRBJ1-1, with 9 bases aligning to TRBD1. The CDR3 contains 17 residues. V was clipped by 5 bases and J by 4 bases; unmatched bases: 15. Germline V gene sequence: CDR1 SGHRS, CDR2 YFSETQ. The DNA of the CDR3 is TGCGCCAGCAGTTCGGCTGGCTGGTGGACAGGGGCCACTGAAGCTTTCTTT. This encodes CASSSAGWWTGATEAFF.

The chain employs TRBV6-1 and TRBJ2-7; D unclear. Germline CDR1 reads MNHNS; CDR2 reads SASEGT. V shed 7 bases and J shed 3 bases, with 10 bases lying between them. This CDR3 spans 12 amino acids. The chain's CDR3 is CASMNPSYEQYV. The CDR3 region has the DNA TGTGCCAGCATGAATCCTAGCTACGAGCAGTACGTC.

The chain is built from TRBV10-3 and TRBJ1-2; 7 bases are a match to TRBD1. The junction had 13 bases not matched to a gene; V was cut back by 11 bases and J by 7 bases. The length of the CDR3 is 13 residues. Germline V lookup: CDR1 ENHRY, CDR2 SYGVKD. The CDR3 loop is CAVQPTGFGGYTF. Written as DNA, the CDR3 is TGTGCCGTCCAGCCGACAGGGTTTGGTGGCTACACCTTC.

This chain's CDR3 is CASSLVLAGFHEQYV. The CDR3, as DNA: TGTGCCAGCAGCTTAGTACTAGCGGGCTTCCACGAGCAGTACGTC. The chain employs TRBV11-2 and TRBJ2-7; 9 bases map to TRBD2. The CDR3 runs to 15 residues. V shed 1 base and J 5 bases; nucleotides not matched to a gene: 6. Per germline, CDR1 SGHAT and CDR2 FQNNGV.

The count of this clone is one. The chain joins TRBV11-2 to TRBJ2-4, with TRBD1 identical over 8 bases. With 6 bases clipped from V and 3 bases from J, the junction kept 4 bases outside the gene matches. This CDR3 is built from 14 residues. The germline gives CDR1 SGHAT, CDR2 FQNNGV. The CDR3 region has the DNA TGTGCCAGCAGAATACAGGGGGACAAAAACATTCAGTACTTC. Protein product: CASRIQGDKNIQYF.

The CDR3 protein is CASSQGTSDLYNEQFF. The CDR3 bases are TGTGCCAGCAGCCAAGGGACTAGCGATTTGTACAATGAGCAGTTCTTC. The chain recombines TRBV4-2 with TRBJ2-1; 9 nucleotides match TRBD2. The CDR3 is 16 residues long. Unmatched junction bases numbered 5, after V lost 1 base and J lost 4 bases. Germline V gene data show CDR1 as LGHNA and CDR2 as YNFKEQ.

This clone was detected only once. The J gene is TRBJ1-3, the V gene TRBV5-4, with D perhaps TRBD1 (5 bases). Germline CDR1 SGHNT, CDR2 YYREEE (reference sequence). The CDR3 is 15 amino acids. Trimming removed 3 bases at V and 0 bases at J, with 10 bases between. DNA of the CDR3: TGTGCCAGCAGCTGGGGACCGATCTCTGGAAACACCATATATTTT. This sequence encodes CASSWGPISGNTIYF. Using reference TRBV5-4 and TRBJ1-3 for the parts outside the CDR3, the full variable domain is ETGVTQSPTHLIKTRGQQVTLRCSSQSGHNTVSWYQQALGQGPQFIFQYYREEENGRGNFPPRFSGLQFPNYSSELNVNALELDDSALYLCASSWGPISGNTIYFGEGSWLTVV.

V gene TRBV19 combines with J gene TRBJ1-3; 12 bases are shared with TRBD1. Germline V gene lookup returns CDR1 LNHDA and CDR2 SQIVND (reference sequence). The CDR3 is 18 amino acids. V was pared by 6 bases and J by 0 bases, with 9 bases of the junction left unmatched. The CDR3 spells CASRLTGTGGSSGNTIYF. For the CDR3, the DNA is TGTGCCAGTAGACTAACCGGGACAGGGGGCTCCTCTGGAAACACCATATATTTT.

Only a few counts were recorded for this clone. The CDR3, as DNA: TGTGCCAGCAAGGAATTCGGTAGACTCTCTGGAAACACCATATATTTT. It specifies CASKEFGRLSGNTIYF. This chain connects TRBV6-4 to TRBJ1-3, with no clear D. CDR3 length equals 16 residues. V lost 7 bases, J lost 0 bases, and 16 bases lay in between. Germline V gene lookup returns CDR1 MRHNA and CDR2 SNTAGT.

This clone was detected a few times. The CDR3 region is CASSPDRVGNTIYF. The CDR3 coding sequence is TGTGCCAGCAGCCCCGACAGGGTTGGAAACACCATATATTTT. This sequence joins TRBV7-9 and TRBJ1-3; TRBD1 matches 7 bases. CDR1 is SEHNR, CDR2 FQNEAQ, per germline (reference sequence). There are 14 residues in the CDR3. V lost 5 bases, J lost 3 bases, and 4 bases stayed unmatched. The full variable domain, completed using reference TRBV7-9 and TRBJ1-3, is DTGVSQNPRHKITKRGQNVTFRCDPISEHNRLYWYRQTLGQGPEFLTYFQNEAQLEKSRLLSDRFSAERPKGSFSTLEIQRTEQGDSAMYLCASSPDRVGNTIYFGEGSWLTVV.

J is TRBJ2-1 and V is TRBV10-2; TRBD2 is a possible D gene (6 bases). Germline V lookup: CDR1 WSHSY, CDR2 SAAADI. CDR3 length equals 16 residues. V lost 4 bases and J 2 bases, leaving 15 bases between the germline ends. CDR3 residues: CASSGTGGAAYNEQFF. Written as DNA, the CDR3 is TGCGCCAGCAGTGGTACCGGGGGAGCCGCCTACAATGAGCAGTTCTTC.

V and J are TRBV6-6 and TRBJ1-6; the D is unclear. V was clipped by 2 bases and J by 7 bases, with 3 bases between them. Germline CDR1 is MNHNY and CDR2 is SVGAGI (reference sequence). CDR3 size: 12 residues. CDR3 nucleotides: TGTGCCAGCAGTTACATCAATTCACCCCTCCACTTT. Translated, it gives CASSYINSPLHF.

The chain joins TRBV29-1 to TRBJ2-1; no clear D gene. V lost 6 bases and J 3 bases, leaving 12 bases between the germline ends. The CDR3 has 13 residues. From germline, CDR1 is SQVTM and CDR2 ANQGSEA. CDR3 in amino acids: CSVVIRFYNEQFF. CDR3 sequence (DNA): TGCAGCGTAGTGATCCGGTTCTACAATGAGCAGTTCTTC.

V and J are TRBV6-5 and TRBJ2-1; D might be TRBD1 (5 bases). The CDR3 length is 14 residues. Trimming cost V 7 bases and J 4 bases, with 14 bases left between them. Per the germline V gene, CDR1 is MNHEY and CDR2 is SVGAGI. The CDR3 nucleotides read TGTGCCAGCATGGTCTCGCAGGGATACAATGAGCAGTTCTTC. This codes for CASMVSQGYNEQFF.

V usage is TRBV7-9 and J usage is TRBJ2-1; TRBD2 aligns across 7 bases. This CDR3 comprises 16 residues. Trimming at V came to 5 bases and at J to 6 bases, leaving 13 bases not matched to a gene. Germline V gene sequence: CDR1 SEHNR, CDR2 FQNEAQ (reference sequence). The CDR3 coding sequence is TGTGCCAGCAGCCAACCTGGGGAGGGTCGGCGCAATGAGCAGTTCTTC. It encodes CASSQPGEGRRNEQFF.

The J gene is TRBJ2-3, the V gene TRBV5-4; the match to TRBD2 covers 7 bases. Germline-derived CDR1 and CDR2 are SGHNT and YYREEE (reference sequence). Trimming at V came to 4 bases and at J to 4 bases, leaving 3 bases not matched to a gene. The CDR3 contains 13 residues. CDR3 nucleotides: TGTGCCAGCAGCGGGAGGGTGGCAGATACGCAGTATTTT. Protein product: CASSGRVADTQYF.

The gene calls are TRBV5-4 and TRBJ2-2, with 15 bases that match TRBD2. The V gene end was trimmed by 5 bases and the J gene end by 5 bases; junction bases not matched to a gene: 4. The CDR3 has 16 amino acids. CDR1 and CDR2 (germline): SGHNT, YYREEE (reference sequence). The CDR3 is CASRYGTSGGTGELFF. The DNA for the CDR3 is TGTGCCAGCAGATACGGGACTAGCGGGGGGACCGGGGAGCTGTTTTTT.

The chain links TRBV4-1 to TRBJ2-2, with 7 bases lining up with TRBD2. Germline CDR1 MGHRA, CDR2 YSYEKL. V lost 11 bases and J lost 0; bases outside the gene matches: 9. The length of the CDR3 is 15 residues. CDR3 residues: CAGGERGTNTGELFF. The CDR3 DNA reads TGCGCCGGGGGGGAAAGGGGAACGAACACCGGGGAGCTGTTTTTT.

J is TRBJ2-3 and V is TRBV9; perhaps TRBD1 as D (5 bases). CDR1 is SGDLS, CDR2 YYNGEE, per germline. V shed 5 bases and J shed 6 bases, with 19 bases lying between them. The CDR3 spans 15 residues. The CDR3 region is CASSDQGSPGDTQYF. In DNA, the CDR3 is TGTGCCAGCAGTGATCAGGGATCCCCAGGGGATACGCAGTATTTT.

The V call is TRBV2, the J call TRBJ1-2; weak D call: TRBD1 (5 bases). The CDR3 is 13 residues long. V was trimmed by 1 base and J by 6 bases, leaving 9 bases between them. Germline V lookup: CDR1 SNHLY, CDR2 FYNNEI. CDR3 DNA sequence: TGTGCCAGCAGTGAAGAAAGGGGTCATGGCTACACCTTC. Its protein product is CASSEERGHGYTF. The entire variable domain, with the rest obtained from reference TRBV2 and TRBJ1-2, is as follows: EPEVTQTPSHQVTQMGQEVILRCVPISNHLYFYWYRQILGQKVEFLVSFYNNEISEKSEIFDDQFSVERPDGSNFTLKIRSTKLEDSAMYFCASSEERGHGYTFGSGTRLTVV.

The V and J genes are TRBV7-9 and TRBJ1-1, with a tentative D call TRBD1 (5 bases). This CDR3 comprises 14 residues. Trimming removed 8 bases at V and 2 bases at J, with 15 bases between. Germline V gene lookup returns CDR1 SEHNR and CDR2 FQNEAQ (reference sequence). This CDR3 reads CASYLGRGNTEAFF. The CDR3 DNA sequence: TGTGCCAGCTACCTGGGGCGCGGTAACACTGAAGCTTTCTTT.

V and J are TRBV28 and TRBJ1-2; 7 nucleotides agree with TRBD1. J was trimmed by 3 bases and V by 7 bases; bases with no gene match: 8. The CDR3 runs 14 residues. In germline, CDR1 is MDHEN, CDR2 SYDVKM. CDR3 in DNA: TGTGCCAGCACCTTGACAGGGAGTCACTATGGCTACACCTTC. This encodes CASTLTGSHYGYTF.